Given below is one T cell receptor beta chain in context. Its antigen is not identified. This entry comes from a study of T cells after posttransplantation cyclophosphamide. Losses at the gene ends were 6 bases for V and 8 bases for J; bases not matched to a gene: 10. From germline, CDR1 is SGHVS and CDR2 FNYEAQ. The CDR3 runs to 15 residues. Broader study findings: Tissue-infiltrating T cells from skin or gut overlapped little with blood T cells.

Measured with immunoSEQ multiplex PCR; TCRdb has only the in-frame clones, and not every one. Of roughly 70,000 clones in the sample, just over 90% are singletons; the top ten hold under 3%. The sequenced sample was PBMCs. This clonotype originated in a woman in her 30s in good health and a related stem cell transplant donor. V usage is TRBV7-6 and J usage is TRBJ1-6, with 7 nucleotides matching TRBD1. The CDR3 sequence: CASRRQGWRDSPLHF. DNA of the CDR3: TGTGCCAGCAGGCGACAGGGCTGGAGGGATTCACCCCTCCACTTT.